These 9 T cell receptor beta chains originate from one sample sequenced in a study of CD8 T cells in ankylosing spondylitis. Findings and limits, study-wide: Several highly homologous variants made up a TCR beta motif, and this motif appeared characteristic of ankylosing spondylitis blood.

In TCRdb, the 5' RACE reads were re-called with MiXCR into one record per CDR3 protein. The sample contains approximately 520,000 distinct CDR3 sequences, 5.3% of which appear only once. The antigens for these receptors are not known. The sample comprised blood, either unsorted or a sorted T cell fraction (not recorded which). These receptors were taken from a male donor with ankylosing spondylitis.

This clonotype was observed many times. V is TRBV12-3 or TRBV12-4 and J is TRBJ1-2; TRBD1 matches 8 bases. V was pared by 5 bases and J by 1 base, with 6 bases of the junction left unmatched. This CDR3 spans 15 amino acids. CDR3 DNA sequence: TGTGCCAGCAGTAAGAACAGGGGGAGTAACTATGGCTACACCTTC. Its translation: CASSKNRGSNYGYTF.

This clonotype was found many times. This chain joins TRBV3-1 and TRBJ1-4; D gene ambiguous. Germline values: CDR1 LGHDT, CDR2 YNNKEL (reference sequence). The CDR3 is 12 amino acids. V lost 5 bases and J lost 8, with 9 bases in between. The CDR3 DNA sequence: TGTGCCAGCAGCGGATCGGGCGAAAAACTGTTTTTT. The encoded protein is CASSGSGEKLFF.

This clonotype has ten or more counts. The chain uses TRBV15 and TRBJ1-5, with TRBD1 identical over 7 bases. Germline CDR1 is LNHNV and CDR2 is YYDKDF (reference sequence). The CDR3 sequence is 17 residues long. The ends lost 0 bases at V and 5 bases at J; junction bases unmatched: 10. CDR3 nucleotide sequence: TGTGCCACCAGCAGAGATAAAGGGGACAGAGTTTATCAGCCCCAGCATTTT. Its protein product is CATSRDKGDRVYQPQHF. Looking up the rest from reference TRBV15 and TRBJ1-5 gives the full variable domain: DAMVIQNPRYQVTQFGKPVTLSCSQTLNHNVMYWYQQKSSQAPKLLFHYYDKDFNNEADTPDNFQSRRPNTSFCFLDIRSPGLGDTAMYLCATSRDKGDRVYQPQHFGDGTRLSIL.

This clonotype was counted ten times or more. The gene calls are TRBV15 and TRBJ1-2; D perhaps matches TRBD1 (6 bases). Trimming stripped 0 bases from V and 8 bases from J, with 13 bases between. CDR1 and CDR2 (germline): LNHNV, YYDKDF (reference sequence). The CDR3 contains 14 residues. In nucleotides, the CDR3 is TGTGCCACCAGCAGAGATCTGGGGGCAAGCGGCTACACCTTC. Protein product: CATSRDLGASGYTF.

This clonotype was found a few times. This may arise from a read error, as a much more abundant clone is one base away. The J gene is TRBJ2-3, the V gene TRBV7-2; D might be TRBD1 (5 bases). V lost 0 bases and J 4 bases, leaving 11 bases between the germline ends. Per the germline V gene, CDR1 is SGHTA and CDR2 is FQGNSA. The CDR3 length is 15 residues. The CDR3 region has the DNA TGTGCCAGCAGCTTAGCCTCAGGGTCTGCAGATACGCAGTATTTT. It is translated as CASSLASGSADTQYF.

This clonotype came up many times. The CDR3 protein is CASSIGGGNEQFF. In nucleotides, the CDR3 is TGTGCCAGCAGCATCGGGGGGGGGAATGAGCAGTTCTTC. The chain uses TRBV7-9 and TRBJ2-1, with TRBD2 matching over 8 bases. The CDR3 has 13 amino acids. V gave up 5 bases and J gave up 7 bases; unmatched junction bases: 4. CDR1 and CDR2 (germline): SEHNR, FQNEAQ (reference sequence).

This clonotype was counted at least ten times. Compared with germline, one end of the junction differs, possibly owing to a read error. The chain carries TRBV5-1 and TRBJ2-1; 9 positions match TRBD2. The germline CDR1 and CDR2 sequences are SGHRS and YFSETQ. This CDR3 spans 15 amino acids. CDR3 protein: CASSFLAGSYNEQFF. The CDR3 DNA is TGTGCCAGCAGCTTCCTAGCGGGGTCCTACAATGAGCAGTTCTTC.

V is TRBV7-9 and J is TRBJ2-7; perhaps TRBD1 as D (6 bases). This CDR3 contains 14 residues. Trimming removed 5 bases from V and 5 bases from J, with 16 bases in between. The germline CDR1 and CDR2 sequences are SEHNR and FQNEAQ (reference sequence). The CDR3 bases are TGTGCCAGCAGCGCGCCAGAGAACAGGGACGAGCAGTACTTC. Its protein is CASSAPENRDEQYF. Supplemented by reference TRBV7-9 and TRBJ2-7, the full variable domain reads DTGVSQNPRHKITKRGQNVTFRCDPISEHNRLYWYRQTLGQGPEFLTYFQNEAQLEKSRLLSDRFSAERPKGSFSTLEIQRTEQGDSAMYLCASSAPENRDEQYFGPGTRLTVT.

This clonotype was counted many times. The genes are TRBV10-3 and TRBJ1-2; D remains ambiguous. Trimming stripped 6 bases from V and 1 base from J, with 15 bases between. Germline lookup yields CDR1 ENHRY and CDR2 SYGVKD. This CDR3 has 15 residues. The CDR3 sequence is CAIRDYKLNNYGYTF. The DNA of the CDR3 is TGTGCCATCAGAGACTACAAATTAAATAACTATGGCTACACCTTC.